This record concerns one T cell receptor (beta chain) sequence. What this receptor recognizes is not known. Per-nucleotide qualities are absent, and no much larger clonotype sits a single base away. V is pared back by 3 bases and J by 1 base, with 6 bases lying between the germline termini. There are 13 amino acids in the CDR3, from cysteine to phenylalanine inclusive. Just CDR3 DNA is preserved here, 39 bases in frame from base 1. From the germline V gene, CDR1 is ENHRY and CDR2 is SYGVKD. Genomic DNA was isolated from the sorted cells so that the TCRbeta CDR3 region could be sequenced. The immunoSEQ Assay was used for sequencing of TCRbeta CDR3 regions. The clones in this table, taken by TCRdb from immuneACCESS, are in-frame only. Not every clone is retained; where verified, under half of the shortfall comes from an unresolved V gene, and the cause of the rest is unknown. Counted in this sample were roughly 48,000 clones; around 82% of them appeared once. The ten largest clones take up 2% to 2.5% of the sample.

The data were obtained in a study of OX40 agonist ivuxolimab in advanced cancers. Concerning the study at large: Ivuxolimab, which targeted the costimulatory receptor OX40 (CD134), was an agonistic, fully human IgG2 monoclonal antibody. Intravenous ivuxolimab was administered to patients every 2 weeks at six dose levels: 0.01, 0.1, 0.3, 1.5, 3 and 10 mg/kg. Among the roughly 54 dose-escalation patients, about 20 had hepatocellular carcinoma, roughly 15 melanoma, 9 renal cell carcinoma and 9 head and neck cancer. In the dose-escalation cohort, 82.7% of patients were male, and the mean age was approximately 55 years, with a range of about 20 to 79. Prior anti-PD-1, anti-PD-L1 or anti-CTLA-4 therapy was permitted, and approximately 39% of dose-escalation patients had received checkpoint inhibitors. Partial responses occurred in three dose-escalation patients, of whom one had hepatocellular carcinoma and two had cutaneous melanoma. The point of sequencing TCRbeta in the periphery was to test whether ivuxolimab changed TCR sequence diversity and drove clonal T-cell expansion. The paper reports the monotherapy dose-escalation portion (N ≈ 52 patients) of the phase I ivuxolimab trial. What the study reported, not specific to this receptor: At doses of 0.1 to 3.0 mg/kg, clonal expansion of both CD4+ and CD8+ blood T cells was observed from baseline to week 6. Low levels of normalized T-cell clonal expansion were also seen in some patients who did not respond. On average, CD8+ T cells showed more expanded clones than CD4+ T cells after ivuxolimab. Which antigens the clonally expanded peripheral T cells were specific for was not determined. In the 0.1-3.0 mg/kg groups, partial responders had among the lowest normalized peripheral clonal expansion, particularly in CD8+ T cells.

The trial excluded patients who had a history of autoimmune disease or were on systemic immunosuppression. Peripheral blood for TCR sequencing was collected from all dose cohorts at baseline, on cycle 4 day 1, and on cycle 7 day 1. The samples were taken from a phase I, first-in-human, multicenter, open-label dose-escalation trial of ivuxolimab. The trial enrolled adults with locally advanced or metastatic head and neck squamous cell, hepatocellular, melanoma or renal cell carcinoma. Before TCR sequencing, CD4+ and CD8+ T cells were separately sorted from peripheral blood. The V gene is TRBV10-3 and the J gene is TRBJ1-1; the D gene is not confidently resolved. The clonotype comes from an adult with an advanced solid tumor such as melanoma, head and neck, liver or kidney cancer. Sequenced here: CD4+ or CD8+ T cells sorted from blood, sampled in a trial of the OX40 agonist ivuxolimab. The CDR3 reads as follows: CAISDVKNTEAFF. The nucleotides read TGTGCCATCAGTGACGTCAAGAACACTGAAGCTTTCTTT.